This section outlines one TCR beta chain sequence together with its context. The junction does not match germline at one end; this may be a read error. This CDR3 comprises 15 residues. The germline gives CDR1 LNHDA, CDR2 SQIVND (reference sequence). These data come from a study of cytomegalovirus exposure and HLA in healthy donors. Primers included in the PCR were 60 Vbeta and 13 Jbeta primers. The table came from immunoSEQ multiplex PCR; TCRdb's copy has only in-frame clones and leaves some out. The sample carries about 130,000 clones, over 75% recorded once. The source material was PBMCs. This clonotype was sampled from a man in his thirties or forties in good health. This chain uses TRBV19 with TRBJ1-1, with D possibly TRBD1 on 6 matching bases. CDR3 in amino acids: CASSWMDSQYTEAYF. DNA of the CDR3: TGTGCCAGTAGTTGGATGGACAGCCAATACACTGAAGCTTACTTT.